The clone carrying this T cell receptor beta chain was detected many times. Its antigen remains unknown. This record belongs to a study of T cells in Graves' hyperthyroidism and ophthalmopathy. The study, taken as a whole, reports: Blood samples included most of the expanded thyroid clonotypes exceeding 0.001.

Authors of the study amplified TCR beta CDR3 regions from RNA transcripts. The HTBI primer set was used in a first-round RT-PCR of the TCR CDR3. TCRdb fed the multiplex PCR reads into MiXCR, producing one record per CDR3 protein. The sample lists 250,000 to 350,000 distinct CDR3 sequences; over 20% were seen once. Material for sequencing was blood. The receptor's source is a man between 25 and 39 years old with Graves' ophthalmopathy.

Here the CDR3 reads CASNEAGAGNEQFF. For the CDR3, the DNA is TGTGCCAGCAACGAAGCGGGAGCGGGCAATGAGCAGTTCTTC. This chain connects TRBV28 to TRBJ2-1, with 8 bases that match TRBD2. The CDR3 runs 14 residues. Germline V gene data show CDR1 as MDHEN and CDR2 as SYDVKM. V was pared by 7 bases and J by 6 bases, with 8 bases of the junction left unmatched. The full variable domain, rest sourced from reference TRBV28 and TRBJ2-1, is DVKVTQSSRYLVKRTGEKVFLECVQDMDHENMFWYRQDPGLGLRLIYFSYDVKMKEKGDIPEGYSVSREKKERFSLILESASTNQTSMYLCASNEAGAGNEQFFGPGTRLTVL.